Sequencing of this T cell receptor (beta chain) was carried out in a study of PD-1 blockade in classical Hodgkin lymphoma (dated by TCRdb to the early 2020s). Context from the whole study: Nivolumab dosing was 3 mg/kg intravenously every 2 weeks, continuing until either disease progression or unacceptable toxicity. The study used CyTOF and TCR beta sequencing to define a peripheral blood immune signature of response to PD-1 blockade in classical Hodgkin lymphoma. General study outcomes and caveats: Lower diversity was observed in patients in whom nivolumab was started less than 1 year after ASCT, and these patients were excluded from later analyses so that confounding by immune reconstitution would be avoided. By C4D1, a significant rise was seen in CD4+ TCR diversity but not in CD8+ TCR diversity (p=0.0027 vs p=0.16), and the rise was most apparent among complete responders (p=0.02). The study was restricted to a single clinical trial cohort, and the causes of repertoire differences, possibly disease activity or prior therapy, were left undefined. Newly diagnosed patients were reported to have lower baseline TCR diversity than healthy donors, and relapsed/refractory patients were reported to have lower baseline TCR diversity still. Baseline diversity similar to that of newly diagnosed patients was observed in trial patients achieving complete response, whereas significantly lower diversity was observed in partial responders and progressors.

The intended sense of this specimen's time point label: cycle 4 day 1 (C4D1), after more than five weeks of nivolumab. Every trial patient had relapsed after autologous stem cell transplantation, and cohorts A, B and C differed in prior brentuximab vedotin exposure. The trial cohort was composed of approximately 56 patients with relapsed/refractory classical Hodgkin lymphoma, for whom complete response, partial response or progressive disease was recorded as best overall response. Single-agent nivolumab was administered to trial patients in the multi-cohort phase II CheckMate 205 trial. An independent review committee assessed best overall response by applying the 2007 International Working Group response criteria. Trial PBMCs were collected immediately before nivolumab initiation (C1D1) and during therapy at cycle 2 day 1 and cycle 4 day 1. Peripheral blood was collected in 8 mL Vacutainer Cell Preparation Tubes, from which PBMCs were isolated by centrifugation and then cryopreserved.

A word on this clone: The antigen it recognizes is unknown. No base qualities exist here, and no much larger clone lies one base off it.

The Qiagen DNeasy kit was used to extract genomic DNA both from unsorted PBMCs and from the negatively selected CD4+ and CD8+ fractions. Using primers that anneal to V and J segments, immunoSEQ multiplex PCR amplified the TCR beta CDR3 regions. A synthetic immune receptor repertoire was used to minimize amplification bias, and remaining bias was computationally removed after sequencing. The authors processed their data as follows. Custom Python scripts were used to quantify repertoire diversity as the Shannon entropy index. Unsorted, CD4+ and CD8+ repertoires were analyzed separately, except in combined analyses where CD4+ and CD8+ sequences were merged in silico. Clonal expansion was defined as a frequency increase of at least 2-fold after treatment compared with C1D1, and clones undetected at baseline were assigned a pseudocount of 0.5. Singleton clones were defined as clones with 0 or 1 copy at C1D1, and non-singleton clones were defined as clones with 2 or more copies. Clones expanded in unsorted samples were annotated as CD4+, CD8+ or unknown by matching protein sequences in sorted samples from the same patient. Wilcoxon tests were applied to paired samples to test diversity changes from C1D1 to C4D1. What TCRdb holds here is the immuneACCESS table cut down to in-frame rearrangements. Part of the clones is not present; checked against another copy, under half of the missing clones reflect an unresolved V gene, and the others are unexplained. For V, J and clone size, that table is used; D and trimming come from the DNA. The sample contains over 75,000 clones, approximately 90% of them found a single time. Clones ranked in the top ten supply about 2.9% of the sample.

CDR1 and CDR2, looked up from the germline V gene (reference sequence), are LNHNV and YYDKDF. There are 16 amino acids in the CDR3, from cysteine to phenylalanine inclusive. The kept DNA is CDR3 alone, 48 bases in frame from the first base. Cut back by 0 bases and 2 bases, the V and J ends lie 13 bases apart. The TCR comes from a human donor with classical Hodgkin lymphoma. This sample comprised peripheral blood mononuclear cells (PBMCs), obtained before the fourth cycle of nivolumab. The V and J segments used are TRBV15 and TRBJ1-1, with an unclear D gene assignment. This receptor has the CDR3 CATSRDRVQTNTEAFF. The nucleotides read TGTGCCACCAGCAGAGATCGGGTACAGACCAACACTGAAGCTTTCTTT.